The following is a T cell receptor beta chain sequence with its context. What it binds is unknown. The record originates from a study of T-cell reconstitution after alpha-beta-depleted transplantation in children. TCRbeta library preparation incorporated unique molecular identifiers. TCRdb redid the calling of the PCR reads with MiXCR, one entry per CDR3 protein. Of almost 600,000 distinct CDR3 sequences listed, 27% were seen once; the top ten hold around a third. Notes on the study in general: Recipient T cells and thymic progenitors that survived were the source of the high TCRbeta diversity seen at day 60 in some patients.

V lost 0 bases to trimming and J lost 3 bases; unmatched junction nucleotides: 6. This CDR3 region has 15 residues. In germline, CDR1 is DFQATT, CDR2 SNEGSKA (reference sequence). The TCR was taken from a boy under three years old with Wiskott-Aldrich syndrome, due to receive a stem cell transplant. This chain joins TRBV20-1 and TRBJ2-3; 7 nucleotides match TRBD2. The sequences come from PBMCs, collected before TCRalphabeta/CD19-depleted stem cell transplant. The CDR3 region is CSAREVLAVTDTQYF. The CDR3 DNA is TGCAGTGCTAGAGAGGTGCTAGCGGTGACAGATACGCAGTATTTT.